The rows below give T cell receptor beta chains drawn from one sample of a study of blood T cell repertoires in COVID-19. Method: immunoSEQ multiplex PCR; TCRdb's copy keeps in-frame clones and lacks some. The data show more than 130,000 clones, with around nine tenths seen just once and 10% held by the top ten. Input material: peripheral blood. The receptor set was obtained from a man in his fifties or sixties with active or convalescent COVID-19. The CDR3 runs from the conserved cysteine through the conserved F or W. The D gene is left open where the match is weak. Not every row has a clone size; where given, it reads once, few, many or a size class.

clone_size	v_call	d_call	j_call	cdr3_nt	cdr3_aa
once	TRBV5-6	TRBD1	TRBJ2-1	TGTGCCAGCAGCGGGACAGATTTTATGTACAATGAGCAGTTCTTC	CASSGTDFMYNEQFF
-	TRBV20-1	TRBD1	TRBJ1-5	TGCAGTGCTAGTCCCGAGGGCAGGGGGTTACAGCCCCAGCATTTT	CSASPEGRGLQPQHF
-	TRBV6-4	-	TRBJ2-7	TGTGCCAGCAGTGCGCACAGCCCGGCACTCTTTGGGCAGTACTTC	CASSAHSPALFGQYF
once	TRBV19	-	TRBJ2-2	TGTGCCAGTACCTCGAACACCGGGGAGCTGTTTTTT	CASTSNTGELFF
-	TRBV15	-	TRBJ2-5	TGTGCCACCAGCAGAGGCCTCTCTAGGGAGACCCAGTACTTC	CATSRGLSRETQYF
-	TRBV5-1	-	TRBJ1-2	TGCGCCAGCAGCTTGGAGTCAGACTTTTCTTATGGCTACACCTTC	CASSLESDFSYGYTF
-	TRBV18	-	TRBJ1-5	TGTGCCAGCTCGCCCGCGGACAGCTCTAATCAGCCCCAGCATTTT	CASSPADSSNQPQHF
-	TRBV19	-	TRBJ1-4	TGTGCCACCGGGAGGACAACTAATGAAAAACTGTTTTTT	CATGRTTNEKLFF
-	TRBV29-1	-	TRBJ1-6	TGCAGCGTTCAGCAGGGGAATTCACCCCTCCACTTT	CSVQQGNSPLHF
-	TRBV6-2/TRBV6-3	TRBD1	TRBJ2-7	TGTGCCAGCAGCCCTATCATGACAGGGGCGGGGTACGAGCAGTACTTC	CASSPIMTGAGYEQYF
-	TRBV12-3/TRBV12-4	-	TRBJ1-4	TGTGCCAGCAGTTTCCGGACAGTGGAAAAACTGTTTTTT	CASSFRTVEKLFF
-	TRBV6-6	TRBD2	TRBJ2-1	TGTGCCAGCAGTTTTATAGCGGGAGCATACAATGAGCAGTTCTTC	CASSFIAGAYNEQFF
-	TRBV28	-	TRBJ1-4	TGTGCCAGCAGTTTAGCCAGGGCTTTCATTATTGCAACTAATGAAAAACTGTTTTTT	CASSLARAFIIATNEKLFF
few	TRBV7-2	-	TRBJ1-5	TGTGCCAGCAGCCAGAGGAACAGGGTCGGACAGCCCCAGCATTTT	CASSQRNRVGQPQHF
once	TRBV29-1	-	TRBJ2-1	TGCAGCGTTCTGGACTACCATTCCTACAATGAGCAGTTCTTC	CSVLDYHSYNEQFF
-	TRBV29-1	-	TRBJ2-1	TGCAGCGTGGAATCGACAGGCGGCGGGCAGTTCTTC	CSVESTGGGQFF
-	TRBV6-5	-	TRBJ2-1	TGTGCCAGCAGTCCTGACGGAGGCTCCTACAATGAGCAGTTCTTC	CASSPDGGSYNEQFF